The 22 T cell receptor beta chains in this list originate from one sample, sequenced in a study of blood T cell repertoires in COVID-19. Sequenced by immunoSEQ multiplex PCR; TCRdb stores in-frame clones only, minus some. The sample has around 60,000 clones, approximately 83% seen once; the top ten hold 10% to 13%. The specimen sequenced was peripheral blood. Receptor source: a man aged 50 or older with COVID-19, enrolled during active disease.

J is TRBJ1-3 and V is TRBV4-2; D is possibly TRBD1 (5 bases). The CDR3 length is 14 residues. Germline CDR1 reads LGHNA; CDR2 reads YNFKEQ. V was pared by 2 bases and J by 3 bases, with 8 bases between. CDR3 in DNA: TGTGCCAGCAGCCAACGGGGACTTGGAAACACCATATATTTT. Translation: CASSQRGLGNTIYF.

The CDR3: CASSLALGGGGYTF. The DNA for the CDR3 is TGTGCCAGCAGCTTAGCGCTAGGGGGCGGAGGCTACACCTTC. This chain uses TRBV7-2 with TRBJ1-2; TRBD1 aligns across 7 bases. This CDR3 has 14 residues. J gave up 8 bases and V 0 bases, and 6 bases lay outside the gene matches. CDR1 and CDR2 from the germline V gene are SGHTA and FQGNSA.

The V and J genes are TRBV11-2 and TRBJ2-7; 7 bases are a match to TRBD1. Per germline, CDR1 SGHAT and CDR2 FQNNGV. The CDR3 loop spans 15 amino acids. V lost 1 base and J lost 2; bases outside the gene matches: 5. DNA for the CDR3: TGTGCCAGCAGCTTAGTTGGGACAGTCGCCTACGAGCAGTACTTC. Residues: CASSLVGTVAYEQYF.

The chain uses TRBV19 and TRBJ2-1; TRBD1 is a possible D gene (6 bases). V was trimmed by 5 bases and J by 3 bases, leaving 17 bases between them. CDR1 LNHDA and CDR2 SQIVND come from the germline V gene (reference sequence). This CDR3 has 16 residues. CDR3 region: CASSSKRQGFYNEQFF. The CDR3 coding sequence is TGTGCCAGTAGTTCAAAGCGGCAGGGGTTCTACAATGAGCAGTTCTTC. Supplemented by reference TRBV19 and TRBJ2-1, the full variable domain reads DGGITQSPKYLFRKEGQNVTLSCEQNLNHDAMYWYRQDPGQGLRLIYYSQIVNDFQKGDIAEGYSVSREKKESFPLTVTSAQKNPTAFYLCASSSKRQGFYNEQFFGPGTRLTVL.

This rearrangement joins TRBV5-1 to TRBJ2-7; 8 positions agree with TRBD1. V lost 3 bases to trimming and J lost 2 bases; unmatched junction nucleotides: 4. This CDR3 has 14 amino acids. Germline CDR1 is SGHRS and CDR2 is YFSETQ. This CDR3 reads CASSSVDRAYEQYF. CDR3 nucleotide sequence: TGCGCCAGCAGCTCGGTGGACAGGGCCTACGAGCAGTACTTC.

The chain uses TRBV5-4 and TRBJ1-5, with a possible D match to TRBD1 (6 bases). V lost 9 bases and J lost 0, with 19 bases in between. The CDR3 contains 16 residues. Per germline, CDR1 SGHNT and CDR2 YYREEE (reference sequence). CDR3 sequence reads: CAMTDGDTYSNQPQHF. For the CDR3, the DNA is TGTGCCATGACGGACGGGGACACTTATAGCAATCAGCCCCAGCATTTT. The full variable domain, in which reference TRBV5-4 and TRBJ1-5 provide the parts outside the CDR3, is ETGVTQSPTHLIKTRGQQVTLRCSSQSGHNTVSWYQQALGQGPQFIFQYYREEENGRGNFPPRFSGLQFPNYSSELNVNALELDDSALYLCAMTDGDTYSNQPQHFGDGTRLSIL.

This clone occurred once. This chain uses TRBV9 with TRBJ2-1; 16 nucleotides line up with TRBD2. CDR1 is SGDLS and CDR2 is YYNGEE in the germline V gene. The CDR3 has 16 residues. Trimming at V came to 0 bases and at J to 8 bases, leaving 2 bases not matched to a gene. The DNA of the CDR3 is TGTGCCAGCAGCGTAGGAGGGACTAGCGGGAGGGATGAGCAGTTCTTC. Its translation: CASSVGGTSGRDEQFF.

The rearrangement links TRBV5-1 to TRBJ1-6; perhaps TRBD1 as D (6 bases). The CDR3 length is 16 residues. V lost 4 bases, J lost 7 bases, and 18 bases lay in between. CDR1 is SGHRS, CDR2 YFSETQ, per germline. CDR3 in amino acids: CASSLWDIQKNSPLHF. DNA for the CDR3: TGCGCCAGCAGCCTATGGGACATCCAGAAGAATTCACCCCTCCACTTT.

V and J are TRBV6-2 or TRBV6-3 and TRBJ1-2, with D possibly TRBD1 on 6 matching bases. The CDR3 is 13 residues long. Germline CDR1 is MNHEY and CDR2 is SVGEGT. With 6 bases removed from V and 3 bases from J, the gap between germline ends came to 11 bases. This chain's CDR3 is CASSSDSYYGYTF. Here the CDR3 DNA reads TGTGCCAGCAGCTCGGACAGTTACTATGGCTACACCTTC.

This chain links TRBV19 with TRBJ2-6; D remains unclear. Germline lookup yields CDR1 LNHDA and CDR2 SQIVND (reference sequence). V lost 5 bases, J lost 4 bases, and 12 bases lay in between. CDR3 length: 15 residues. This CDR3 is CASSPTASGANVLTF. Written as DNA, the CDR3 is TGTGCCAGTAGTCCGACTGCCTCCGGGGCCAACGTCCTGACTTTC.

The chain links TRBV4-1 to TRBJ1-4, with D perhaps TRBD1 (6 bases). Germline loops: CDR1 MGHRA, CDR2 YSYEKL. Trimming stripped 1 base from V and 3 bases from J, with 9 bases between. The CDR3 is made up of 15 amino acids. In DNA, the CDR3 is TGCGCCAGCAGCCAAGGCAGGGGCCCTAATGAAAAACTGTTTTTT. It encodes CASSQGRGPNEKLFF.

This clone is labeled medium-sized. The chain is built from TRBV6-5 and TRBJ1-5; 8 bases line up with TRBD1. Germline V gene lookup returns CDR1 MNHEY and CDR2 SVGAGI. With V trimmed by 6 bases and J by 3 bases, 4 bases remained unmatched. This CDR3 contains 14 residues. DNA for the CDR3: TGTGCCAGCAGCAGGGGGCCCGACAATCAGCCCCAGCATTTT. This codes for CASSRGPDNQPQHF.

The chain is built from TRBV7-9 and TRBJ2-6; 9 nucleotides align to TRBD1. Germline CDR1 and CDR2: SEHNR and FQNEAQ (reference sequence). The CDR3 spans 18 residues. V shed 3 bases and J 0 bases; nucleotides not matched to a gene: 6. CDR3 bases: TGTGCCAGCAGCTTCTCCGGGACAGGGACCTCTGGGGCCAACGTCCTGACTTTC. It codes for CASSFSGTGTSGANVLTF. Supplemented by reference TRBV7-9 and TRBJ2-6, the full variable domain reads DTGVSQNPRHKITKRGQNVTFRCDPISEHNRLYWYRQTLGQGPEFLTYFQNEAQLEKSRLLSDRFSAERPKGSFSTLEIQRTEQGDSAMYLCASSFSGTGTSGANVLTFGAGSRLTVL.

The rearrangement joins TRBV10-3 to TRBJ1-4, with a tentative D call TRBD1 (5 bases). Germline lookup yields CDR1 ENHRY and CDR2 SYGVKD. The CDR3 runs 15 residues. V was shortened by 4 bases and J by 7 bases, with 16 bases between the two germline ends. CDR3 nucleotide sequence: TGTGCCATCAGTGGGACGGGGGAATTGAGTGAAAAACTGTTTTTT. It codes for CAISGTGELSEKLFF.

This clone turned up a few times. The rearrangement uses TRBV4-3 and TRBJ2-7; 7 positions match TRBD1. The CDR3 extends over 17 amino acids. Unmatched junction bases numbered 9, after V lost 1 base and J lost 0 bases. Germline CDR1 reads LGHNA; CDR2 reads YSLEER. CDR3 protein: CASSQVWDSYSSYEQYF. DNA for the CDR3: TGCGCCAGCAGCCAAGTTTGGGACAGCTACTCCTCCTACGAGCAGTACTTC.

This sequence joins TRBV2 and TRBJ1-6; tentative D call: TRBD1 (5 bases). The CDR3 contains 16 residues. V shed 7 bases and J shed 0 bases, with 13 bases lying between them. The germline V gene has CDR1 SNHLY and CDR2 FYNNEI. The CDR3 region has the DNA TGTGCCAGCACGGGCGGGGACTCCTCCTATAATTCACCCCTCCACTTT. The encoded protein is CASTGGDSSYNSPLHF.

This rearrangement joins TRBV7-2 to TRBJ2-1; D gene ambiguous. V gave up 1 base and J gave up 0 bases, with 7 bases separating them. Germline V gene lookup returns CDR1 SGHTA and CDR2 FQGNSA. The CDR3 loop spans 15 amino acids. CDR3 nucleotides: TGTGCCAGCAGCTTAGAACGAGCCTCCTACAATGAGCAGTTCTTC. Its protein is CASSLERASYNEQFF.

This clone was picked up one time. CDR3 protein: CASSRSQGPGYTF. In nucleotides, the CDR3 is TGTGCCAGCAGCAGATCACAGGGGCCCGGCTACACCTTC. This rearrangement joins TRBV5-8 to TRBJ1-2; TRBD1 agrees at 7 bases. Trimming at V came to 4 bases and at J to 8 bases, leaving 8 bases not matched to a gene. Germline V gene data show CDR1 as SGHTS and CDR2 as YDEGEE. The CDR3 extends over 13 amino acids.

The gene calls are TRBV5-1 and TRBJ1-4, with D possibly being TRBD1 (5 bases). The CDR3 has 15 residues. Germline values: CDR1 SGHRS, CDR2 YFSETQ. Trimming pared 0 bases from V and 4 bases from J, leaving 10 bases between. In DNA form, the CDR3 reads TGCGCCAGCAGCTTGGGTATGGGGGGTAATGAAAAACTGTTTTTT. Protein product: CASSLGMGGNEKLFF. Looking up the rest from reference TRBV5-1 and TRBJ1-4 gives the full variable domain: KAGVTQTPRYLIKTRGQQVTLSCSPISGHRSVSWYQQTPGQGLQFLFEYFSETQRNKGNFPGRFSGRQFSNSRSEMNVSTLELGDSALYLCASSLGMGGNEKLFFGSGTQLSVL.

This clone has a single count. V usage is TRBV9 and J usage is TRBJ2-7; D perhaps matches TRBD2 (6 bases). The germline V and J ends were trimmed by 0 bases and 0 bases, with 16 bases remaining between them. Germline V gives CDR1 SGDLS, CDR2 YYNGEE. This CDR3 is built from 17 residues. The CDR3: CASSVGGAQGISYEQYF. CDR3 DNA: TGTGCCAGCAGCGTAGGCGGGGCGCAGGGTATCTCCTACGAGCAGTACTTC.

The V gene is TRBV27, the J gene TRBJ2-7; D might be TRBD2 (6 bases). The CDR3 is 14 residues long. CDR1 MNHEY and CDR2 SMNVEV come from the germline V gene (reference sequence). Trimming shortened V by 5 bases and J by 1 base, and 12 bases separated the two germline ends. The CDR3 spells CASSPTGTSYEQYF. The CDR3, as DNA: TGTGCCAGCAGTCCTACCGGGACTTCCTACGAGCAGTACTTC.

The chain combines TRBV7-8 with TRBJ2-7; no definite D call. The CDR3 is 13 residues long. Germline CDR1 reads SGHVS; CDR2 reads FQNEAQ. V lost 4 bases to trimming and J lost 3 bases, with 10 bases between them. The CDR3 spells CASSSDSVYEQYF. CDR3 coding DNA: TGTGCCAGCAGCTCAGACTCCGTCTACGAGCAGTACTTC.